These 6 T cell receptor beta chains share one sample of origin, sequenced in a study of regulatory T cells in long-lasting Graves disease. Specified time point: persistent/refractory GD, antithyroid drugs over 5 years with positive TRAb. With RNA extracted from PBMCs as input, the TCR library was made. Combining iRepertoire HTBI primers with Arm-PCR of CDR3 regions, the authors built TCR beta libraries. TCRdb reprocessed the multiplex PCR reads via MiXCR and lists one record per CDR3 protein. The table lists approximately 400,000 distinct CDR3 sequences, less than 25% of them singletons. This material consisted of peripheral blood mononuclear cells (PBMCs), taken when the disease was refractory, from a patient treated with antithyroid drugs. These receptors all stem from a female donor with Graves disease.

This clonotype showed up just a few times. The chain is built from TRBV29-1 and TRBJ1-3; D uncertain. Germline-derived CDR1 and CDR2 are SQVTM and ANQGSEA. CDR3 length: 13 residues. V was shortened by 6 bases and J by 4 bases, with 13 bases between the two germline ends. The CDR3 loop reads CSVQTGLGNTIYF. Here the CDR3 DNA reads TGCAGCGTCCAAACGGGGTTAGGAAACACCATATATTTT.

This clonotype was found a few times. V usage is TRBV7-2 and J usage is TRBJ2-7, with D uncertain. The length of the CDR3 is 15 residues. Trimming stripped 1 base from V and 7 bases from J, with 17 bases between. Germline V CDR1 and CDR2: SGHTA, FQGNSA. The CDR3 DNA is TGTGCCAGCAGCTTAGGGCTGCCAGGTGGCACGGAGCAGTACTTC. Protein: CASSLGLPGGTEQYF.

This clonotype was seen a handful of times. The chain recombines TRBV10-3 with TRBJ2-7, with D unclear. Trimming stripped 4 bases from V and 0 bases from J, with 7 bases between. This CDR3 is 13 amino acids long. The germline V gene encodes CDR1 ENHRY and CDR2 SYGVKD. CDR3 residues: CAISATRSYEQYF. The DNA of the CDR3 is TGTGCCATCAGTGCCACCCGCTCCTACGAGCAGTACTTC.

This clonotype showed up just a few times. This sequence joins TRBV2 and TRBJ2-7; 11 bases align to TRBD2. Germline V gene lookup returns CDR1 SNHLY and CDR2 FYNNEI. V lost 6 bases and J lost 5; bases outside the gene matches: 12. The CDR3 sequence is 16 residues long. The CDR3 spells CASSSFSGRALDEQYF. The CDR3 DNA reads TGTGCCAGCAGCTCGTTTAGCGGGAGGGCCTTAGACGAGCAGTACTTC. Complete variable domain (other parts from reference TRBV2 and TRBJ2-7): EPEVTQTPSHQVTQMGQEVILRCVPISNHLYFYWYRQILGQKVEFLVSFYNNEISEKSEIFDDQFSVERPDGSNFTLKIRSTKLEDSAMYFCASSSFSGRALDEQYFGPGTRLTVT.

The chain links TRBV7-9 to TRBJ1-5; D gene uncertain. Germline V lookup: CDR1 SEHNR, CDR2 FQNEAQ (reference sequence). This CDR3 is 12 amino acids long. Trimming stripped 3 bases from V and 6 bases from J, with 6 bases between. CDR3 in DNA: TGTGCCAGCAGCTTCCCAGGTCAGCCCCAGCATTTT. Translated, it gives CASSFPGQPQHF.

This chain connects TRBV7-2 to TRBJ2-7; D is perhaps TRBD1 (6 bases). The CDR3 is 15 residues long. Germline values: CDR1 SGHTA, CDR2 FQGNSA. V lost 5 bases to trimming and J lost 2 bases, with 16 bases between them. CDR3 nucleotide sequence: TGTGCCAGCAGCATAGACAGGATACCCCCCTACGAGCAGTACTTC. Encoded protein: CASSIDRIPPYEQYF.